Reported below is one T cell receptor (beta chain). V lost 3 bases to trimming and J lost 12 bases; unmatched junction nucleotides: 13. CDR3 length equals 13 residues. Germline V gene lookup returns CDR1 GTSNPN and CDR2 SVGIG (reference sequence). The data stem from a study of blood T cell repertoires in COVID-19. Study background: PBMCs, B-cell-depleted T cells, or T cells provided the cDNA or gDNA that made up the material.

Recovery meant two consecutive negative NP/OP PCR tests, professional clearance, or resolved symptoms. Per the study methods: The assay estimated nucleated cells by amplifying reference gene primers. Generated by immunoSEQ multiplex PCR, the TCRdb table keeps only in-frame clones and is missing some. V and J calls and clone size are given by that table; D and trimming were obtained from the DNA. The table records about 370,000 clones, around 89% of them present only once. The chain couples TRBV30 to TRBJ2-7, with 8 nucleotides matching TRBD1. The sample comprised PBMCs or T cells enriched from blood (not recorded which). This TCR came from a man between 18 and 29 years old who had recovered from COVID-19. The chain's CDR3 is CAWREDRDQTGYF. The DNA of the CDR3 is TGTGCCTGGAGGGAGGACAGGGACCAGACCGGGTACTTC.